These 15 T cell receptor beta chains share one sample of origin, sequenced in a study of T cells in Graves' hyperthyroidism and ophthalmopathy. RNA transcripts gave rise to amplified TCR beta CDR3 regions. TCR CDR3 underwent first-round RT-PCR with the HTBI primer set. One entry per CDR3 protein, called by TCRdb with MiXCR from the multiplex PCR reads. The sample shows 200,000 to 250,000 distinct CDR3 sequences, approximately 17% of them seen only once. Sequencing input: blood. The receptors shown here come from a man between 50 and 59 years old with Graves' hyperthyroidism.

CDR3 sequence (DNA): TGTGCCAGCAGTTCGAAGGGAAGAGTCGGAAACACCATATATTTT. It translates to CASSSKGRVGNTIYF. The V gene is TRBV6-2 or TRBV6-3, the J gene TRBJ1-3; no firm D call. Germline values: CDR1 MNHEY, CDR2 SVGEGT. This CDR3 region has 15 residues. V dropped 4 bases and J dropped 4 bases, with 14 bases sitting between them.

The chain employs TRBV29-1 and TRBJ1-2; 9 positions match TRBD1. Germline lookup yields CDR1 SQVTM and CDR2 ANQGSEA. With V trimmed by 6 bases and J by 6 bases, 8 bases remained unmatched. CDR3 length: 13 amino acids. CDR3 bases: TGCAGCGTCCGGTTGACAGGGGGTGATGGCTACACCTTC. It codes for CSVRLTGGDGYTF.

This clonotype has a handful of counts. The chain links TRBV27 to TRBJ1-1, with 7 bases fitting TRBD1. The V and J ends lost 5 bases and 3 bases, in that order; junction bases with no gene match: 9. The germline V gene encodes CDR1 MNHEY and CDR2 SMNVEV (reference sequence). CDR3 length: 15 residues. DNA for the CDR3: TGTGCCAGCAGTCAGATGACAGGGAGGTACACTGAAGCTTTCTTT. Its translation is CASSQMTGRYTEAFF.

This clonotype has a count of ten or more. This chain connects TRBV20-1 to TRBJ1-5; D perhaps matches TRBD1 (5 bases). CDR1 and CDR2 from the germline V gene are DFQATT and SNEGSKA (reference sequence). Trimming took off 3 bases at V and 0 bases at J, with 15 bases between the two ends. The CDR3 sequence is 16 residues long. CDR3 protein: CSASDSRTYSNQPQHF. Here the CDR3 DNA reads TGCAGTGCTAGTGACAGTCGAACCTATAGCAATCAGCCCCAGCATTTT.

In its sample, this clonotype was seen many times. This chain joins TRBV3-1 and TRBJ1-1, with D unresolved. V was pared by 7 bases and J by 6 bases, with 9 bases between. From germline, CDR1 is LGHDT and CDR2 YNNKEL (reference sequence). CDR3 length: 11 amino acids. CDR3 protein: CASTNTAEAFF. The CDR3 nucleotides are TGTGCCAGCACCAACACAGCTGAAGCTTTCTTT. Full variable domain (outside the CDR3, taken from reference TRBV3-1 and TRBJ1-1): DTAVSQTPKYLVTQMGNDKSIKCEQNLGHDTMYWYKQDSKKFLKIMFSYNNKELIINETVPNRFSPKSPDKAHLNLHINSLELGDSAVYFCASTNTAEAFFGQGTRLTVV.

This clonotype was counted ten times or more. The genes are TRBV6-6 and TRBJ2-1, with D perhaps TRBD1 or TRBD2 (5 bases each). The germline V gene has CDR1 MNHNY and CDR2 SVGAGI (reference sequence). V dropped 0 bases and J dropped 7 bases, with 16 bases sitting between them. The length of the CDR3 is 16 residues. The DNA of the CDR3 is TGTGCCAGCAGTTACTCGGGGGATGACGTTCGGAATGAGCAGTTCTTC. Encoded protein: CASSYSGDDVRNEQFF.

The table lists this clonotype with many counts. The chain uses TRBV25-1 and TRBJ1-1; D gene uncertain. The CDR3 extends over 13 amino acids. Germline V CDR1 and CDR2: MGHDK, SYGVNS. Trimming stripped 4 bases from V and 0 bases from J, with 6 bases between. This CDR3 is CASSAQLNTEAFF. The CDR3 DNA follows: TGTGCCAGCAGTGCTCAGTTGAACACTGAAGCTTTCTTT.

This clonotype was counted at least ten times. The rearrangement links TRBV3-1 to TRBJ1-1; D is unresolved. This CDR3 has 13 residues. CDR1 LGHDT and CDR2 YNNKEL come from the germline V gene (reference sequence). V was pared by 2 bases and J by 4 bases, with 8 bases between. The CDR3, as DNA: TGTGCCAGCAGCCAATCAGGAGGCACTGAAGCTTTCTTT. This sequence encodes CASSQSGGTEAFF.

Comments on this clonotype: A much larger clone lies a single base off, so this may be a read error. The chain recombines TRBV20-1 with TRBJ2-5; D remains unclear. The CDR3 is 15 residues long. Germline loops: CDR1 DFQATT, CDR2 SNEGSKA (reference sequence). In DNA form, the CDR3 reads TGCAGTGCTAGAGATTGGACGGGTCCGCTCGAGACCCGGTACTTC. This encodes CSARDWTGPLETRYF.

This rearrangement joins TRBV6-2 or TRBV6-3 to TRBJ2-7; unclear D gene. V was clipped by 0 bases and J by 5 bases, with 20 bases between them. Germline V CDR1 and CDR2: MNHEY, SVGEGT. This CDR3 contains 17 residues. The CDR3 DNA reads TGTGCCAGCAGTTACTCGAAGATTCGGGTGTCGGCGCACGAGCAGTACTTC. Translated: CASSYSKIRVSAHEQYF.

This clonotype occurred a few times. This chain connects TRBV5-5 to TRBJ2-5; D ambiguous. CDR1 is SGHKS and CDR2 is YYEKEE in the germline V gene (reference sequence). CDR3 length equals 13 residues. The V and J ends lost 5 bases and 5 bases respectively, with 13 bases between them. CDR3 DNA: TGTGCCAGCAGACTCTCTGGGGTGGAGACCCAGTACTTC. Translation: CASRLSGVETQYF. The full variable domain, its missing parts supplied by reference TRBV5-5 and TRBJ2-5, is DAGVTQSPTHLIKTRGQQVTLRCSPISGHKSVSWYQQVLGQGPQFIFQYYEKEERGRGNFPDRFSARQFPNYSSELNVNALLLGDSALYLCASRLSGVETQYFGPGTRLLVL.

This clonotype has a handful of counts. V gene TRBV20-1 combines with J gene TRBJ2-7; 8 positions match TRBD2. The CDR3 runs to 14 residues. Germline-derived CDR1 and CDR2 are DFQATT and SNEGSKA (reference sequence). The trim removed 1 base at V and 3 bases at J, leaving 5 bases unmatched. The CDR3: CSARAGLAIYEQYF. The CDR3 nucleotides read TGCAGTGCTAGAGCTGGACTAGCCATCTACGAGCAGTACTTC.

Regarding this clonotype: A clone one base away is much larger, so this may be a read error. The rearrangement links TRBV27 to TRBJ2-1, with 14 bases fitting TRBD2. The trim removed 6 bases at V and 9 bases at J, leaving 7 bases unmatched. Germline values: CDR1 MNHEY, CDR2 SMNVEV (reference sequence). The CDR3 length is 15 residues. In nucleotides, the CDR3 is TGTGCCAGCAGAAAGGGACTAGCGGGAGTAGGTGAGCAGTTCTTC. Amino acid sequence: CASRKGLAGVGEQFF.

The chain employs TRBV7-3 and TRBJ2-1; tentatively, D is TRBD1 or TRBD2 (5 bases each). The CDR3 runs to 13 residues. Germline V lookup: CDR1 SGHTA, CDR2 FQGTGA. V was shortened by 5 bases and J by 12 bases, with 17 bases between the two germline ends. CDR3 DNA sequence: TGTGCCAGCAGCCTTCTCGAGGGGCGTGGGCAGTTCTTC. Translating gives CASSLLEGRGQFF. Based on the CDR3 plus reference TRBV7-3 and TRBJ2-1, the full variable domain is GAGVSQTPSNKVTEKGKYVELRCDPISGHTALYWYRQSLGQGPEFLIYFQGTGAADDSGLPNDRFFAVRPEGSVSTLKIQRTERGDSAVYLCASSLLEGRGQFFGPGTRLTVL.

This clonotype has a handful of counts. The V call is TRBV10-3, the J call TRBJ1-1; perhaps TRBD1 as D (6 bases). The V gene's germline CDR1 is ENHRY and CDR2 SYGVKD. V dropped 6 bases and J dropped 0 bases, with 11 bases sitting between them. This CDR3 region has 14 residues. In DNA form, the CDR3 reads TGTGCCATCAGAGATGGACAGATGAACACTGAAGCTTTCTTT. The encoded protein is CAIRDGQMNTEAFF.